Sequencing of this T cell receptor beta chain was carried out in a study of blood T cells in healthy people across ages. General study points: Strong correlation linked observed beta diversity and percent naive T cells. The lack of PBMC sorting stopped any conclusive naive versus antigen-experienced comparison.

Concerning this clonotype: Antigen unknown. One end of the junction does not line up with germline, which may come from a read error.

The CDR3 is 15 residues long. Germline CDR1 and CDR2: LGHDT and YNNKEL (reference sequence). It was with a sample-barcoded 5' primer and a J-beta primer mix that a second PCR of about 7 to 12 cycles was run. Via MiXCR, TCRdb re-called the 5' RACE reads, giving one row per CDR3 protein. The sample consists of more than 650,000 distinct CDR3 sequences, 53% of them appearing once. The sequenced material came from blood. The TCR was taken from an elderly man in good health. This rearrangement joins TRBV3-1 to TRBJ1-1; D is perhaps TRBD1 (5 bases). The CDR3, as DNA: TGTGCCGGCAGCCAAGAGGGACCACCAAAGGCTGAAGCTTTCTTT. Residues: CAGSQEGPPKAEAFF. Variable domain in full (rest from reference TRBV3-1 and TRBJ1-1): DTAVSQTPKYLVTQMGNDKSIKCEQNLGHDTMYWYKQDSKKFLKIMFSYNNKELIINETVPNRFSPKSPDKAHLNLHINSLELGDSAVYFCAGSQEGPPKAEAFFGQGTRLTVV.